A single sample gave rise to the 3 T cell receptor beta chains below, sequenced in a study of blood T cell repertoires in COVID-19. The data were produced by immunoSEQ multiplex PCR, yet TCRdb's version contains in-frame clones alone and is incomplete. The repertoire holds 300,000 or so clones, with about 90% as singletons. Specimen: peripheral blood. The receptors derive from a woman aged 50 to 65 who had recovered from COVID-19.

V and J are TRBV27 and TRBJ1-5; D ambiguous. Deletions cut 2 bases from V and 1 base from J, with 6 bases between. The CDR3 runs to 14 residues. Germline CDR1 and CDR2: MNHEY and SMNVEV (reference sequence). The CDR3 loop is CASSLRVSNQPQHF. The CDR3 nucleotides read TGTGCCAGCAGTTTAAGAGTAAGCAATCAGCCCCAGCATTTT.

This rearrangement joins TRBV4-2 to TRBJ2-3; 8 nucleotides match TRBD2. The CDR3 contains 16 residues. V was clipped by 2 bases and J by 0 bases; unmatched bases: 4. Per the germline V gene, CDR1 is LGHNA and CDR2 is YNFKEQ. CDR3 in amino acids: CASSQNSGESTDTQYF. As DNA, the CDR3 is TGTGCCAGCAGCCAAAATAGCGGGGAAAGCACAGATACGCAGTATTTT.

The CDR3 region has the DNA TGTGCCAGCAGTTACTCGGCTAGTACCACCGGGGAGCTGTTTTTT. Protein sequence: CASSYSASTTGELFF. The chain is built from TRBV6-5 and TRBJ2-2; D is unresolved. This CDR3 has 15 residues. V dropped 0 bases and J dropped 4 bases, with 9 bases sitting between them. The germline V gene has CDR1 MNHEY and CDR2 SVGAGI.